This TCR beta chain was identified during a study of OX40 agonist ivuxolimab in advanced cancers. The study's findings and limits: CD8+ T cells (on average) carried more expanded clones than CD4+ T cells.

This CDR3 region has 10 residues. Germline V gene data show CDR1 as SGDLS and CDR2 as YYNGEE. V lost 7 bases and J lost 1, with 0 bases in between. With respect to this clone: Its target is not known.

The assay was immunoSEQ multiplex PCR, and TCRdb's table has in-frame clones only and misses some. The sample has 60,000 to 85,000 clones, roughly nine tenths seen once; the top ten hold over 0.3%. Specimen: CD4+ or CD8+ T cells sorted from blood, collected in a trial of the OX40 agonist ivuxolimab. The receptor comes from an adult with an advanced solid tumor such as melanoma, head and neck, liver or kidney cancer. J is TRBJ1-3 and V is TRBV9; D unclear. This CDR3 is CASSGNTIYF. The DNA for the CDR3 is TGTGCCAGCTCTGGAAACACCATATATTTT. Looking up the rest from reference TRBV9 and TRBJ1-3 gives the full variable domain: DSGVTQTPKHLITATGQRVTLRCSPRSGDLSVYWYQQSLDQGLQFLIQYYNGEERAKGNILERFSAQQFPDLHSELNLSSLELGDSALYFCASSGNTIYFGEGSWLTVV.